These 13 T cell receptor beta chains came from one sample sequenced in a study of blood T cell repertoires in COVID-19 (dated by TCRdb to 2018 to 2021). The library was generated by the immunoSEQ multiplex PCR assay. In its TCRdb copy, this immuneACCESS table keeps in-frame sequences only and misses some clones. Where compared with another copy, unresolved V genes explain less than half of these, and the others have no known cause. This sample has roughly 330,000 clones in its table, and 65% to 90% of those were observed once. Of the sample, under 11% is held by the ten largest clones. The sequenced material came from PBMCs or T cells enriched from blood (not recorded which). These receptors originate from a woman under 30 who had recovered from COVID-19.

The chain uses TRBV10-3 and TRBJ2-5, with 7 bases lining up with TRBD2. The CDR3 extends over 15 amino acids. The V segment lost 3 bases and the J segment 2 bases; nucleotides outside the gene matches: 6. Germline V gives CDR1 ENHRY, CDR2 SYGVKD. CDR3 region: CAISDEGGLQETQYF. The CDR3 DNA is TGTGCCATCAGTGACGAGGGAGGGTTACAAGAGACCCAGTACTTC.

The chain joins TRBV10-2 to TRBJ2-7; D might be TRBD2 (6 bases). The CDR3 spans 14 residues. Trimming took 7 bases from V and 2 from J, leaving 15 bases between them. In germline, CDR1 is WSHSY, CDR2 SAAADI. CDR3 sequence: CASTQRWGAYEQYF. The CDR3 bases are TGCGCCAGCACCCAGCGGTGGGGGGCCTACGAGCAGTACTTC.

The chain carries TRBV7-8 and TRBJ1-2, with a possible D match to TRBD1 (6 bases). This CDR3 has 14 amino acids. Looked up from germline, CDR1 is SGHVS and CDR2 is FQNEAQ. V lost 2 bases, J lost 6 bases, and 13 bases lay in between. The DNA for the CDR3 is TGTGCCAGCAGCTTAAGTCTGGCAGGGGATGGCTACACCTTC. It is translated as CASSLSLAGDGYTF.

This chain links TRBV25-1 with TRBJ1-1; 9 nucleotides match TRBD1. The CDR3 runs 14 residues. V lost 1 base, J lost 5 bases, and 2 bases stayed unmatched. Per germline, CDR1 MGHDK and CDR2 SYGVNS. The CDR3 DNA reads TGTGCCAGCAGTGAATTGACAGGGGGGACTGAAGCTTTCTTT. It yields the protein CASSELTGGTEAFF.

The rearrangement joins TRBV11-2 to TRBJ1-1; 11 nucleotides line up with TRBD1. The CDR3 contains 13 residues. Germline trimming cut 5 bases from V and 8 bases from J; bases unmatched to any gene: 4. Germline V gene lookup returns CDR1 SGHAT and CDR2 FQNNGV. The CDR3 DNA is TGTGCCAGCAGCCGGACAGGGGGCAAGGAAGCTTTCTTT. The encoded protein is CASSRTGGKEAFF.

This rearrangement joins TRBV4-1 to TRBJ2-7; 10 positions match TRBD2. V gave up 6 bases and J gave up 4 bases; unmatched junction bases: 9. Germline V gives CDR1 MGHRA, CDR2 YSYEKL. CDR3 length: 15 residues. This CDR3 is CASRERTSGVYEQYF. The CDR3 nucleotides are TGCGCCAGCAGGGAACGGACTAGCGGCGTATACGAGCAGTACTTC.

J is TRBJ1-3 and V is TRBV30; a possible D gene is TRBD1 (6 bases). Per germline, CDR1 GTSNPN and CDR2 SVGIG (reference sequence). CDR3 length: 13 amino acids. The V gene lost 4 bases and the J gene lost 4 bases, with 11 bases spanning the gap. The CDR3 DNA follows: TGTGCCTGGAACAGGGATATAGGAAACACCATATATTTT. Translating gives CAWNRDIGNTIYF.

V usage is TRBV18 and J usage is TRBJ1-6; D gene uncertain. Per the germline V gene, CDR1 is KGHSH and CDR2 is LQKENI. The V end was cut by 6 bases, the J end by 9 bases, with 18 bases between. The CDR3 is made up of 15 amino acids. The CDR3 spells CASSQTRESGSPLHF. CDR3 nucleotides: TGTGCCAGCTCTCAGACGAGAGAATCGGGTTCACCCCTCCACTTT. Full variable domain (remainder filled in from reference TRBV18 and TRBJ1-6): NAGVMQNPRHLVRRRGQEARLRCSPMKGHSHVYWYRQLPEEGLKFMVYLQKENIIDESGMPKERFSAEFPKEGPSILRIQQVVRGDSAAYFCASSQTRESGSPLHFGNGTRLTVT.

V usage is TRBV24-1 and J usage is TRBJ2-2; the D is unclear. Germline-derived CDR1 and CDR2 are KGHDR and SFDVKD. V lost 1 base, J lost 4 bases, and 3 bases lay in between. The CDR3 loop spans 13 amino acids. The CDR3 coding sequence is TGTGCCACCAGTGATTTTAGCACCGGGGAGCTGTTTTTT. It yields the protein CATSDFSTGELFF.

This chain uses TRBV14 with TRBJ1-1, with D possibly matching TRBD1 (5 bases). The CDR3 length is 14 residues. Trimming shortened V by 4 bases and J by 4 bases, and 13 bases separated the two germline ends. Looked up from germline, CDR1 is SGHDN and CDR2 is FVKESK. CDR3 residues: CASSPGHQRTEAFF. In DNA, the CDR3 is TGTGCCAGCAGCCCAGGGCACCAGCGCACTGAAGCTTTCTTT.

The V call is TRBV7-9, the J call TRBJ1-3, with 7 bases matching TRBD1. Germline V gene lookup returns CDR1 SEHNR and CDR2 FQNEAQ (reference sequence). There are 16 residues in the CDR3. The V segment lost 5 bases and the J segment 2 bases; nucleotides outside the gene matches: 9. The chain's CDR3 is CASSPGGTETGNTIYF. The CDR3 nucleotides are TGTGCCAGCAGCCCGGGGGGGACAGAAACTGGAAACACCATATATTTT. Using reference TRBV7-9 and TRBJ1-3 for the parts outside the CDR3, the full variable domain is DTGVSQNPRHKITKRGQNVTFRCDPISEHNRLYWYRQTLGQGPEFLTYFQNEAQLEKSRLLSDRFSAERPKGSFSTLEIQRTEQGDSAMYLCASSPGGTETGNTIYFGEGSWLTVV.

The CDR3 sequence: CAKPQGPPRQETQYF. In DNA, the CDR3 is TGTGCCAAGCCCCAGGGCCCCCCAAGACAAGAGACCCAGTACTTC. This chain uses TRBV27 with TRBJ2-5, with D tentatively TRBD1 (5 bases). Trimming stripped 10 bases from V and 2 bases from J, with 20 bases between. The CDR3 is 15 amino acids. Germline-derived CDR1 and CDR2 are MNHEY and SMNVEV (reference sequence).

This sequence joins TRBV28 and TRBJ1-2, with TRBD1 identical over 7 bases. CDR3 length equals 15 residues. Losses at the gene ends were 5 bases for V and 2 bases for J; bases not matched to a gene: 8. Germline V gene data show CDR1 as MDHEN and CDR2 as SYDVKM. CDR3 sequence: CASSRDSTGNYGYTF. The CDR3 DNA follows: TGTGCCAGCAGTCGGGACAGCACTGGAAACTATGGCTACACCTTC.